These T cell receptor beta chains were read from a single sample in a study of shared clonotypes between healthy human individuals. The data were produced by immunoSEQ multiplex PCR, yet TCRdb's version contains in-frame clones alone and is incomplete. Here the sample spans about 490,000 clones, roughly 80% being singletons. Specimen: PBMCs. These receptor sequences come from a woman in her 40s in good health. Some clones in this sample may be carry-over from other donors' samples. The CDR3 runs from the conserved cysteine through the conserved F or W. A D gene is named only where the DNA matches it firmly. Some rows mark clone size as missing; the rest say once, few, many or name a class of expanded clone.

NA,TRBJ1-5,TRBV2,few,CASSLGGWQPQHF,TGTGCCAGCAGTCTAGGGGGGTGGCAGCCCCAGCATTTT
NA,TRBJ2-1,TRBV20-1,NA,CSASIRAQFF,TGCAGTGCTTCCATCCGGGCGCAGTTCTTC
NA,TRBJ2-7,TRBV28,few,CASSSDWTREQYF,TGTGCCAGCAGTTCGGACTGGACGAGAGAGCAGTACTTC
NA,TRBJ2-3,TRBV7-9,NA,CASSFRENTDTQYF,TGTGCCAGCAGCTTTAGAGAGAACACAGATACGCAGTATTTT
NA,TRBJ2-3,TRBV2,NA,CASSESLQTDTQYF,TGTGCCAGCAGTGAAAGCCTACAGACAGATACGCAGTATTTT
TRBD2,TRBJ2-2,TRBV5-4,NA,CASSVTSGSRELFF,TGTGCCAGCAGCGTGACTAGCGGGAGTAGGGAGCTGTTTTTT
NA,TRBJ2-2,TRBV25-1,NA,CASRPRPDRGAVF,TGTGCTAGCAGACCACGTCCTGACCGGGGAGCTGTTTTT
NA,TRBJ2-7,TRBV9,few,CASSVGADPYEQYF,TGTGCCAGCAGCGTAGGGGCGGATCCCTACGAGCAGTACTTC
NA,TRBJ2-5,TRBV18,NA,CASSPQGETQYF,TGTGCCAGCTCACCCCAGGGAGAGACCCAGTACTTC
NA,TRBJ1-1,TRBV11-2,once,CASSAQGIANTEAFF,TGTGCCAGCAGCGCACAGGGTATTGCGAACACTGAAGCTTTCTTT
TRBD2,TRBJ2-7,TRBV7-2,NA,CASSLAPGTSGYEQYF,TGTGCCAGTAGCTTAGCCCCCGGGACTAGCGGTTACGAGCAGTACTTC